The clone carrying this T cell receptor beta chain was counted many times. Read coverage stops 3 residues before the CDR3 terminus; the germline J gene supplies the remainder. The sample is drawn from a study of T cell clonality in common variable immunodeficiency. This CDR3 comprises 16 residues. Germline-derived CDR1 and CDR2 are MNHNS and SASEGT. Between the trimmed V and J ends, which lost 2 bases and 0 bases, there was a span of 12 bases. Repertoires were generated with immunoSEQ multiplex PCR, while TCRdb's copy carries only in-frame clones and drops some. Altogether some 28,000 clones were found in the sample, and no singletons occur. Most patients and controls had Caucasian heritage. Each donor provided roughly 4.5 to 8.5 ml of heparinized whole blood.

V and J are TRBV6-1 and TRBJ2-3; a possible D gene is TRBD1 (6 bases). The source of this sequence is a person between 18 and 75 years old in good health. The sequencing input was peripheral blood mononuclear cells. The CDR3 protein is CASSETGLFSTDTQYF. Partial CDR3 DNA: TGTGCCAGCAGTGAAACAGGGCTTTTTAGCACAGATACG.